The clone carrying this T cell receptor (beta chain) was found once. This specimen comes from a study of blood T cell repertoires in COVID-19. Study information: Sample material is recorded as cDNA or gDNA derived from T cells, B-cell-depleted T cells, or PBMCs.

The CDR3 runs to 15 residues. V lost 2 bases and J lost 4, with 15 bases in between. The V gene's germline CDR1 is MNHEY and CDR2 SVGAGI. In the authors' workflow: Reference gene primers were amplified, and this amplification served to estimate nucleated cell counts. Assay used: immunoSEQ multiplex PCR; TCRdb lists only in-frame clones, some missing. V, J and clone size are those of that table, while D and trimming were read from the DNA. The profile covers roughly 260,000 clones, with approximately 91% appearing a single time and 2% to 2.5% taken by the ten largest. This chain links TRBV6-5 with TRBJ2-7, with D perhaps TRBD1 (7 bases). Sequencing was carried out using peripheral blood. This clonotype originated in a woman in her thirties or forties who had recovered from COVID-19. CDR3 residues: CASSYTRGTDYEQYF. The CDR3 DNA reads as TGTGCCAGCAGTTACACCCGGGGGACAGATTACGAGCAGTACTTC.